This T cell receptor beta chain was found in a study of human T cells and chemical hapten exposure. Study-wide findings and caveats: In the PT1 data, expanded TCR counts showed a positive correlation with patch test score.

Of note for this clonotype: Its antigen is undetermined.

Each cDNA molecule in the library carried unique molecular identifiers. TCRdb redid the calling of the RACE reads with MiXCR, one entry per CDR3 protein. The sample includes about 54,000 distinct CDR3 sequences, around 9.5% of them seen just once. As to time point: patch test 2, 6 weeks after DPC sensitization. Documented treatment: therapeutic diphenylcyclopropenone sensitization with weekly scalp DPC. The starting material was whole blood, obtained in connection with sensitization to the hapten diphenylcyclopropenone (DPC). The TCR originated in a woman aged 50 to 60 with alopecia areata. Some clones in this sample may be carry-over from other donors' samples.

Here the CDR3 reads CASASTGTPWYQETQYF. In DNA, the CDR3 is TGCGCCAGCGCGTCAACCGGGACACCTTGGTACCAAGAGACCCAGTACTTC. The gene calls are TRBV5-1 and TRBJ2-5; the D gene is possibly TRBD1 (6 bases). V was shortened by 7 bases and J by 0 bases, with 22 bases between the two germline ends. The germline V gene encodes CDR1 SGHRS and CDR2 YFSETQ. The CDR3 loop spans 17 amino acids. The full variable domain, with the rest looked up from reference TRBV5-1 and TRBJ2-5, is KAGVTQTPRYLIKTRGQQVTLSCSPISGHRSVSWYQQTPGQGLQFLFEYFSETQRNKGNFPGRFSGRQFSNSRSEMNVSTLELGDSALYLCASASTGTPWYQETQYFGPGTRLLVL.